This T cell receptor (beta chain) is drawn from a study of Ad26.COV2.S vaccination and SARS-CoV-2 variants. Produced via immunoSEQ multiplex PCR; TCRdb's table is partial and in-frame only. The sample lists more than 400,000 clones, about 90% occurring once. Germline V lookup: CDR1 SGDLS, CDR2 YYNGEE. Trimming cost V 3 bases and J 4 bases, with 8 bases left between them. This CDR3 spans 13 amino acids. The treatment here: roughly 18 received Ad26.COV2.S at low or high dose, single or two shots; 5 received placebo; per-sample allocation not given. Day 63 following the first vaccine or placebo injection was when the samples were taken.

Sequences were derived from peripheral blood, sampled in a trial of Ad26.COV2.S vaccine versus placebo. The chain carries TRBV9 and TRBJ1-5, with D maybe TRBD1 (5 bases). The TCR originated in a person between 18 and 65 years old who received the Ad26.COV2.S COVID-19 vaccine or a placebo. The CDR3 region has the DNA TGTGCCAGCAGCGGGACACCTAATCAGCCCCAGCATTTT. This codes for CASSGTPNQPQHF.